The 18 T cell receptor beta chains listed next were all sequenced from one sample in a study of regulatory T cells in long-lasting Graves disease. Investigators prepared the TCR beta libraries by applying iRepertoire HTBI primers and Arm-PCR of CDR3 regions. Using its own MiXCR run on the multiplex PCR reads, TCRdb lists one record per CDR3 protein. The data contain hundreds of thousands of distinct CDR3 sequences, roughly 17% of them singletons. Time point denoted: newly diagnosed GD, antithyroid drugs for less than 3 months. RNA from PBMCs was the source of the TCR library. The sample also formed part of further work on T cells in Graves' hyperthyroidism and ophthalmopathy.

Material: peripheral blood mononuclear cells (PBMCs), obtained at new diagnosis, from a patient treated with antithyroid drugs. The receptors derive from a man aged 40-50 years with Graves disease.

In its sample, this clonotype was seen many times. The chain has TRBV6-1 and TRBJ2-1; D may be TRBD1 (6 bases). The ends were cut back, 7 bases at V and 6 bases at J, with 16 bases in the middle. Per germline, CDR1 MNHNS and CDR2 SASEGT. This CDR3 is 14 amino acids long. The CDR3 loop reads CASKTDRMVNEQFF. Here the CDR3 DNA reads TGTGCCAGCAAGACAGACAGGATGGTCAATGAGCAGTTCTTC.

There are many counts of this clonotype. The chain uses TRBV12-3 or TRBV12-4 and TRBJ2-7, with TRBD1 matching 9 bases. CDR3 length: 14 amino acids. Germline trimming cut 5 bases from V and 3 bases from J; bases unmatched to any gene: 5. CDR3 protein: CASSRGQGIYEQYF. The CDR3 DNA reads TGTGCCAGCAGTCGTGGACAGGGGATCTACGAGCAGTACTTC.

The V call is TRBV4-1, the J call TRBJ2-1; no firm D call. This CDR3 region has 14 residues. Trimming removed 0 bases at V and 1 base at J, with 4 bases between. Germline V gene sequence: CDR1 MGHRA, CDR2 YSYEKL. In DNA, the CDR3 is TGCGCCAGCAGCCAAGAACCTTCCTACAATGAGCAGTTCTTC. It codes for CASSQEPSYNEQFF.

This clonotype appeared many times. The rearrangement uses TRBV5-1 and TRBJ2-1, with D tentatively TRBD1 or TRBD2 (5 bases each). Germline-derived CDR1 and CDR2 are SGHRS and YFSETQ. The CDR3 totals 16 residues. V was trimmed by 4 bases and J by 0 bases, leaving 14 bases between them. Here the CDR3 DNA reads TGCGCCAGCAGCGCCGCCGGGACCCGCTCCTACAATGAGCAGTTCTTC. It is translated as CASSAAGTRSYNEQFF.

This clonotype was observed at least ten times. V and J are TRBV12-3 or TRBV12-4 and TRBJ2-1, with 12 bases that match TRBD2. This CDR3 has 16 residues. The V gene end was trimmed by 4 bases and the J gene end by 2 bases; junction bases not matched to a gene: 3. CDR3 residues: CASSYPSGGAYNEQFF. The DNA of the CDR3 is TGTGCCAGCAGTTACCCTAGCGGGGGGGCCTACAATGAGCAGTTCTTC.

This clonotype was seen repeatedly, ten times or more. The chain links TRBV7-2 to TRBJ2-3, with D perhaps TRBD1 (5 bases). The V gene lost 0 bases and the J gene lost 1 base, with 8 bases spanning the gap. This CDR3 is built from 15 residues. Germline V gene data show CDR1 as SGHTA and CDR2 as FQGNSA. CDR3 bases: TGTGCCAGCAGCTTAGCCAGGGTGGGCACAGATACGCAGTATTTT. Translating it yields CASSLARVGTDTQYF.

The chain links TRBV27 to TRBJ1-4; D unresolved. CDR3 length: 14 amino acids. Germline V lookup: CDR1 MNHEY, CDR2 SMNVEV (reference sequence). The V end lost 0 bases, the J end lost 8 bases, and 10 bases lay between the germline ends. CDR3 in amino acids: CASSLSVSGEKLFF. The CDR3 nucleotides read TGTGCCAGCAGTTTATCCGTCAGCGGGGAAAAACTGTTTTTT.

This clonotype was picked up many times. The chain links TRBV20-1 to TRBJ1-5, with 9 bases that match TRBD1. CDR3 length equals 14 residues. Germline V CDR1 and CDR2: DFQATT, SNEGSKA (reference sequence). Trimming took 5 bases from V and 2 from J; bases not matched to a gene: 4. The CDR3 loop reads CSAHRGPGNQPQHF. The DNA of the CDR3 is TGCAGTGCTCACAGGGGGCCTGGCAATCAGCCCCAGCATTTT.

On this clonotype itself: This likely came from a read error, as a far larger clone is one base away. The chain recombines TRBV2 with TRBJ2-7; TRBD2 might be the D (7 bases). The CDR3 is 14 residues long. Germline lookup yields CDR1 SNHLY and CDR2 FYNNEI. V dropped 4 bases and J dropped 4 bases, with 14 bases sitting between them. The CDR3 bases are TGTGCCAGCAGTGGGGGGGGGGCCGTTTACGAGCAGTACTTC. Translation: CASSGGGAVYEQYF.

This clonotype was counted ten times or more. The junction departs from the called germline gene at one end, perhaps through a read error. The gene calls are TRBV5-1 and TRBJ2-7; D might be TRBD1 (6 bases). Germline lookup yields CDR1 SGHRS and CDR2 YFSETQ. The length of the CDR3 is 15 residues. CDR3 DNA sequence: TGTGCCAGCAGCTTGACCGGGACAAGGTCCTACGAGCAGTACTTC. The encoded protein is CASSLTGTRSYEQYF.

This clonotype was detected a few times. The chain recombines TRBV20-1 with TRBJ1-1; no definite D call. The CDR3 has 15 residues. Germline CDR1 is DFQATT and CDR2 is SNEGSKA (reference sequence). The V and J ends lost 0 bases and 5 bases respectively, with 16 bases between them. Here the CDR3 reads CSARDPVRLSTEAFF. CDR3 nucleotides: TGCAGTGCTAGAGACCCAGTCAGGCTCTCAACTGAAGCTTTCTTT.

Worth noting for this clonotype: The junction differs from germline at one of its ends, possibly a read error. The chain carries TRBV15 and TRBJ1-1; maybe TRBD1 (5 bases). Per the germline V gene, CDR1 is LNHNV and CDR2 is YYDKDF (reference sequence). The CDR3 is made up of 14 amino acids. The CDR3 DNA reads as TGTGCCAACAGCAGAGATGGTCGCCAGGGTGAAGCTTTCTTT. Encoded protein: CANSRDGRQGEAFF.

In this sample, this clonotype turned up a few times. J is TRBJ1-1 and V is TRBV7-3; no clear D gene. The CDR3 is made up of 14 amino acids. V was trimmed by 4 bases and J by 10 bases, leaving 19 bases between them. Germline-derived CDR1 and CDR2 are SGHTA and FQGTGA. CDR3 residues: CASSSTPDLTSAFF. CDR3 sequence (DNA): TGTGCCAGCAGCTCCACCCCTGACCTTACCTCAGCTTTCTTT.

V usage is TRBV27 and J usage is TRBJ1-1; D may be TRBD1 (5 bases). The CDR3 runs to 15 residues. Germline CDR1 and CDR2: MNHEY and SMNVEV (reference sequence). V lost 1 base to trimming and J lost 5 bases, with 14 bases between them. CDR3 DNA sequence: TGTGCCAGCAGTTTATGGCCCAGGGCGGGTACTGAAGCTTTCTTT. Translating gives CASSLWPRAGTEAFF.

This clonotype was counted many times. The V call is TRBV29-1, the J call TRBJ2-1, with 7 bases matching TRBD2. Germline loops: CDR1 SQVTM, CDR2 ANQGSEA. Trimming removed 3 bases from V and 10 bases from J; junction bases left unmatched: 12. This CDR3 comprises 14 residues. The CDR3 DNA sequence: TGCAGCGTTGACGTTTGGGGGGGATCCGCCGAGCAGTTCTTC. It specifies CSVDVWGGSAEQFF.

This clonotype has at least ten counts. V gene TRBV2 combines with J gene TRBJ2-7; D possibly corresponds to TRBD2 (5 bases). The CDR3 spans 11 residues. Germline values: CDR1 SNHLY, CDR2 FYNNEI. V gave up 7 bases and J gave up 2 bases, with 6 bases separating them. The CDR3 here is CASTGAYEQYF. DNA for the CDR3: TGTGCCAGCACCGGGGCCTACGAGCAGTACTTC.

This clonotype was counted a few times. The rearrangement joins TRBV20-1 to TRBJ1-6; the match to TRBD1 covers 8 bases. CDR3 length: 13 amino acids. The V gene's germline CDR1 is DFQATT and CDR2 SNEGSKA (reference sequence). The chain's CDR3 is CGGQGSYNSPLHF. The DNA of the CDR3 is TGCGGAGGACAGGGCTCCTATAATTCACCCCTCCACTTT.

The V and J genes are TRBV5-1 and TRBJ2-5; 7 nucleotides align to TRBD1. The CDR3 sequence is 16 residues long. Germline V gives CDR1 SGHRS, CDR2 YFSETQ. V lost 4 bases, J lost 1 base, and 10 bases stayed unmatched. This chain's CDR3 is CASSGQAAGSQETQYF. CDR3 nucleotides: TGCGCCAGCAGCGGACAGGCGGCAGGGTCCCAAGAGACCCAGTACTTC.